The TCR beta chain described here comes from a study of shared clonotypes between healthy human individuals. In the authors' workflow: For the immunoSEQ data, sequences were junction-only without quality scores, so filtering differed. This table comes from immunoSEQ multiplex PCR, and its TCRdb copy is limited to in-frame clones, with some not included. The V and J calls and clone size were taken over from that table, and D and trimming were inferred from the DNA. The sample holds around 500,000 clones, about four fifths seen once. The clonotype comes from a woman between 40 and 55 years old in good health. Some clones in this sample may be carry-over from other donors' samples. The sequenced sample consisted of PBMCs.

The CDR3 DNA reads TGTGCCAGCAGCGAACGGACGTTCTACGAGCAGTACTTC. It is translated as CASSERTFYEQYF. This chain connects TRBV6-6 to TRBJ2-7, with D uncertain. The V end lost 6 bases, the J end lost 3 bases, and 12 bases lay between the germline ends. CDR1 and CDR2 from the germline V gene are MNHNY and SVGAGI (reference sequence). The CDR3 contains 13 residues.